This T cell receptor (beta chain) was identified in a study of cytomegalovirus exposure and HLA in healthy donors. Overall study results and limits: The likely origin of a cluster of highly shared sequence variants was a sequencing artifact. Some TCR beta chains (roughly 150 of them) were listed as cytomegalovirus-associated.

In this sample, this clone turned up a few times. Its cognate antigen is unknown. 13 Jbeta primers and 60 Vbeta primers were used for the PCR. Sequenced by immunoSEQ multiplex PCR; TCRdb stores in-frame clones only, minus some. Here the sample spans some 130,000 clones, over 60% being singletons. The junction had 12 bases not matched to a gene; V was cut back by 8 bases and J by 6 bases. The CDR3 spans 15 residues. Looked up from germline, CDR1 is MNHEY and CDR2 is SVGAGI. This TCR derives from a human donor in good health. The J gene is TRBJ1-4, the V gene TRBV6-5; 7 bases align to TRBD1. Sequencing was done on a sample of PBMCs. CDR3 in DNA: TGTGCCAGCCGTGGCACAGGGGCAGGAGATGAAAAACTGTTTTTT. Translated, it gives CASRGTGAGDEKLFF.